The T cell receptor beta chain described here comes from a study of blood T cell repertoires in COVID-19. The wider study: Whether acute or convalescent, the COVID-19 samples came from the United States, Italy and Spain. Nucleic acid was either cDNA or gDNA, and it came from T cells, B-cell-depleted T cells, or PBMCs.

Under the authors' procedure: Scientists estimated how many nucleated cells there were by amplifying reference gene primers. The data were produced by immunoSEQ multiplex PCR, yet TCRdb's version contains in-frame clones alone and is incomplete. V and J calls and clone size follow that table, whereas D and trimming were derived from the DNA. The sample records about 300,000 clones, 85% to 90% being singletons. The germline V and J ends were trimmed by 3 bases and 6 bases, with 14 bases remaining between them. The CDR3 has 15 residues. Germline CDR1 reads ENHRY; CDR2 reads SYGVKD. The rearrangement joins TRBV10-3 to TRBJ2-2; no definite D call. The sequenced material came from PBMCs or T cells enriched from blood (not recorded which). The sequence derives from a woman under 30 with acute COVID-19. The CDR3 sequence is CAISEPSKVAGELFF. CDR3 DNA sequence: TGTGCCATCAGTGAACCTAGTAAGGTCGCCGGGGAGCTGTTTTTT.